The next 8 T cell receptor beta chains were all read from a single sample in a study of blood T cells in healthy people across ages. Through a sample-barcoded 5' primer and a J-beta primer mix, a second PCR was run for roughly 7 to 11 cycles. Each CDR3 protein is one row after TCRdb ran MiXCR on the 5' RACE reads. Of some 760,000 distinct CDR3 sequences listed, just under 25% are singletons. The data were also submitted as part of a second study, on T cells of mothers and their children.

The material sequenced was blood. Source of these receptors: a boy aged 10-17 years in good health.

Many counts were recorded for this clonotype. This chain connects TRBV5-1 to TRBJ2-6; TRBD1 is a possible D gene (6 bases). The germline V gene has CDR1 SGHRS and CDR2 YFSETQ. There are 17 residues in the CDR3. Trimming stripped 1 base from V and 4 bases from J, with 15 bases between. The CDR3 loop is CASSLSYRAAGANVLTF. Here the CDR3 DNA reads TGCGCCAGCAGCTTGAGTTACAGGGCGGCGGGGGCCAACGTCCTGACTTTC.

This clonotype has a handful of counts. CDR3 DNA sequence: TGCAGCGTTGAAAACAGAATGAACACTGAAGCTTTCTTT. Its protein product is CSVENRMNTEAFF. The chain uses TRBV29-1 and TRBJ1-1; no clear D gene. Trimming left V 2 bases short and J 0 bases short, with 7 bases between. The CDR3 totals 13 residues. Per the germline V gene, CDR1 is SQVTM and CDR2 is ANQGSEA.

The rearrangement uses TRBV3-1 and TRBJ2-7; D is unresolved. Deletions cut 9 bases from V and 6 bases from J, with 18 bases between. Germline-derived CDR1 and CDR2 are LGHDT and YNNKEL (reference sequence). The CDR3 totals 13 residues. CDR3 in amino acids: CASQNDWGSEQYF. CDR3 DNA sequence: TGTGCCAGTCAGAACGATTGGGGTTCCGAGCAGTACTTC.

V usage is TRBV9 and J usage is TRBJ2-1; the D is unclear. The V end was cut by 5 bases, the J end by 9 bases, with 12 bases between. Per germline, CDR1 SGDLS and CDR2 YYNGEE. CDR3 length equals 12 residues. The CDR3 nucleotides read TGTGCCAGCAGTCTTACCCAGGTTGAGCAGTTCTTC. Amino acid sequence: CASSLTQVEQFF.

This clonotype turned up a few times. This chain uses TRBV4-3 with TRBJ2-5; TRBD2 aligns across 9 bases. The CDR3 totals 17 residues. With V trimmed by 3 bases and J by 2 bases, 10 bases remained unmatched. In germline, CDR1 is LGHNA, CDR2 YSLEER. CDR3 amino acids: CASSHRGGLAGQETQYF. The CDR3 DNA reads TGCGCCAGCAGCCACCGAGGTGGGCTAGCGGGACAAGAGACCCAGTACTTC.

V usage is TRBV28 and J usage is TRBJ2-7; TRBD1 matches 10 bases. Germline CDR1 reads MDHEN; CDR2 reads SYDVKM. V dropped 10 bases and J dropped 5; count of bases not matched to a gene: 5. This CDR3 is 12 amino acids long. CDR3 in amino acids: CATTTGGDEQYF. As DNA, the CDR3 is TGTGCCACAACGACAGGGGGCGACGAGCAGTACTTC.

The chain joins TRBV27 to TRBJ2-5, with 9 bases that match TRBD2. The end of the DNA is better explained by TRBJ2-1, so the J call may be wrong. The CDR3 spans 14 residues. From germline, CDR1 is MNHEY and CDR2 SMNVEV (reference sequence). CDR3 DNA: TGTGCCTGCGGTTATACTAGCGGGTGGGATGAGCAGTTCTTC. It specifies CACGYTSGWDEQFF.

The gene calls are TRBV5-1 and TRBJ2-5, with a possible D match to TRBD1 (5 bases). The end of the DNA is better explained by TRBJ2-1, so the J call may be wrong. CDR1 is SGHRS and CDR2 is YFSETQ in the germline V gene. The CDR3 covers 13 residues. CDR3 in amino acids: CASRGPLLHEQFF. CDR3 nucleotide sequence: TGCGCCAGCAGGGGGCCTTTGCTCCATGAGCAGTTCTTC.